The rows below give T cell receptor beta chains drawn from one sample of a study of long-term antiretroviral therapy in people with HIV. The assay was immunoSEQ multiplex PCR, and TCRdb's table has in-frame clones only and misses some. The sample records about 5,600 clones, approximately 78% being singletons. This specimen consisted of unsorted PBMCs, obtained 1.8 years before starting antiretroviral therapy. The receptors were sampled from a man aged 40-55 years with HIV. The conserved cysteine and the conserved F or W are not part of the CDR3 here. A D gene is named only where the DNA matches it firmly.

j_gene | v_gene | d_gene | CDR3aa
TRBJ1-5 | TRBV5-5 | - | ASSLMDRRNQPQH
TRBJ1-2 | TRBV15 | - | ATSGAGTPDDYT
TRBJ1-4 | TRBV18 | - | ASSPPLAEELF
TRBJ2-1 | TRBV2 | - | ASTDGLNNEQF
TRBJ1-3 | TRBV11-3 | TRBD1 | ASSRDRAGNTIY
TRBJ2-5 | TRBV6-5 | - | ASSYRRQETQY
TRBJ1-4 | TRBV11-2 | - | ASSPGILGGEKLF
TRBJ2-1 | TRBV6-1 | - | ASRVREGNEQF
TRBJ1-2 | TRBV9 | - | ASSPSGGFTNYGYT
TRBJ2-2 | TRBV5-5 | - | ASSFQLVAHAGELF
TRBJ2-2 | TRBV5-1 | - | ASSLPGHTGELF
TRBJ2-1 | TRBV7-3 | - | ASSLRQGGEQF
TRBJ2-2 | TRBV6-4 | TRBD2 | ASRLTSGATGELF
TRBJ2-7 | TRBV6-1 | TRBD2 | ASSEGGRASYEQY
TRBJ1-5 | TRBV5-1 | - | ASSFGSNQPQH
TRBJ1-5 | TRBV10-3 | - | AIRGEGEGNQPQH
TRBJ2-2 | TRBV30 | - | AWSGIADGTGELF
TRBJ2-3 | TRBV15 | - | ATSRRTLYSTDTQY
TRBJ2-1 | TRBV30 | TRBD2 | AWSEASGSYYNEQF
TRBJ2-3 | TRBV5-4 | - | ASSVAPLADTQY
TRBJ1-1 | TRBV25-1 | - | ASTPPGLNTEAF
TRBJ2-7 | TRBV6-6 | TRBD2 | ASSSLGRDYSYEQY
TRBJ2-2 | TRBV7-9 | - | ASSRFPSESTGELF
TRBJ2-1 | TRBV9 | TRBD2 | ASSVGGRSSYNEQF
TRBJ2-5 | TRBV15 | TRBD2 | ATSRLAGVETQY
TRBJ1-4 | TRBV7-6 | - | ASAPNRDEKLF
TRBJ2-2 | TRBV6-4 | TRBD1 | ASRRDRLAGELF
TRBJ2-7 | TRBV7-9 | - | ASSLSYEQY
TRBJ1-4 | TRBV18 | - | ASSLTVPPEGEKLF
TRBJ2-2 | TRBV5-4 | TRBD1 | ASSAQGAYTGELF
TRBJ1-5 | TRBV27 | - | ASSLSPGINQPQH
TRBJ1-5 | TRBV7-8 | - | ASSLGGGNQPQH
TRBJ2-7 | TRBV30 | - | AWSVLRREQY
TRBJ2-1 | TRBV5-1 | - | ASSADSGYNEQF
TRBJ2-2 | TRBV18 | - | ASSESANGELF
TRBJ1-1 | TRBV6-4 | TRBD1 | ASSDRQGTTNTEAF
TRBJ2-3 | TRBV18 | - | ASSPPGVSTDTQY
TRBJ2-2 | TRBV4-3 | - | ASSRTDWVTGELF
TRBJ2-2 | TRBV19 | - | ASSPKGWVGTNTGELF
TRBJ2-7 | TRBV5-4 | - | ASSLARRTRGVDEQY
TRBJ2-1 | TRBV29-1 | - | SVGQGWF
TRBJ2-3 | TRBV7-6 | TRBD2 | ASSFDLAGGIY
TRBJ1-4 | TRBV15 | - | ATSRDFEGNEKLF
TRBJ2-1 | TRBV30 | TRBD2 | AWSVVAGGYNEQF